The rows below give T cell receptor beta chains drawn from one sample of a study of OX40 agonist ivuxolimab in advanced cancers. Here immunoSEQ multiplex PCR was the method, and the copy in TCRdb shows in-frame clones only, minus some. The sample has around 30,000 clones, about four fifths seen once. Here the sequenced sample was CD4+ or CD8+ T cells sorted from blood, taken in a trial of the OX40 agonist ivuxolimab. All receptors come from an adult with an advanced solid tumor such as melanoma, head and neck, liver or kidney cancer. Both conserved end residues are part of each CDR3. The order of the fields is J gene, V gene, D gene, clone size, CDR3 DNA, CDR3 protein. D genes are given only for firm matches. A row's size may be missing; if present it is once, few, many or a size class.

TRBJ2-7	TRBV28	.	few	TGTGCCAGCAGTTGGGACCCCGGGGACTACGAGCAGTACTTC	CASSWDPGDYEQYF
TRBJ2-2	TRBV13	.	many	TGTGCCAGCAATCCCCCTAGCCCAAACACCGGGGAGCTGTTTTTT	CASNPPSPNTGELFF
TRBJ2-3	TRBV9	.	.	TGTGCCAGCAGCGTACGAAGGGCGGATACGCAGTATTTT	CASSVRRADTQYF
TRBJ2-7	TRBV6-5	TRBD1	.	TGTGCCAGCAGTCTCGGGACAGCCTCCTACGAGCAGTACTTC	CASSLGTASYEQYF
TRBJ1-2	TRBV15	.	.	TGTGCCACCAGCAGGGATCGTATCGTAACGGAACGCTACACCTTC	CATSRDRIVTERYTF
TRBJ1-5	TRBV27	.	.	TGTGCCAGCAGTCGCCGGGGGGGACTGGGTCAGCCCCAGCATTTT	CASSRRGGLGQPQHF
TRBJ2-7	TRBV6-4	.	.	TGTGCCAGCAGTGAGTCAGCGGACTCCTACGAGCAGTACTTC	CASSESADSYEQYF
TRBJ1-2	TRBV29-1	.	.	TGCAGCGTTGAAACTGGATCGGTTCATGGCTACACCTTC	CSVETGSVHGYTF
TRBJ2-5	TRBV5-6	.	.	TGTGCCAGCAGCTTGTTTGGGGCAATCCAAGAGACCCAGTACTTC	CASSLFGAIQETQYF
TRBJ2-3	TRBV29-1	.	.	TGCAGCGGGAGAGGGCAGGGGCCAAGGGATACGCAGTATTTT	CSGRGQGPRDTQYF
TRBJ2-5	TRBV27	TRBD2	.	TGTGCCAGCAGTTATGGTACGGCTAGCGGGAGGGCCGAGACCCAGTACTTC	CASSYGTASGRAETQYF
TRBJ1-6	TRBV13	TRBD1	.	TGTGCCAGCAGCCCGGGACAGGCTGGTACCCTCCACTTT	CASSPGQAGTLHF
TRBJ2-7	TRBV13	.	once	TGTGCCAGCAGCTTAGCGGGGGGCCTCTCCTACGAGCAGTACTTC	CASSLAGGLSYEQYF
TRBJ2-2	TRBV19	TRBD1	.	TGTGCTGGGACAGGGTTCACCGGGGAGCTGTTTTTT	CAGTGFTGELFF
TRBJ2-7	TRBV5-8	TRBD2	.	TGTGCCAGCAGCTTGGCCGGACTAGCGGGGTACGAGCAGTACTTC	CASSLAGLAGYEQYF
TRBJ1-6	TRBV2	.	.	TGTGCCAGCAGTGAATGGAATTCACCCCTCCACTTT	CASSEWNSPLHF
TRBJ2-1	TRBV6-6	.	.	TGTGCCAGCAGTTACGGGACTGGAGAGCAGTTCTTC	CASSYGTGEQFF
TRBJ1-5	TRBV19	.	.	TGTGCCAGTAGTATATTAGGTGGCAATCAGCCCCAGCATTTT	CASSILGGNQPQHF
TRBJ2-2	TRBV4-1	.	.	TGCGCCAGCACCCCCGGAGTGGGCAGGGCCGGGGAGCTGTTTTTT	CASTPGVGRAGELFF
TRBJ1-2	TRBV6-1	.	.	TGTGCCAGCAGTGACAGGGGAACATACTATGGCTACACCTTC	CASSDRGTYYGYTF
TRBJ2-3	TRBV27	.	.	TGTGCCAGCAGCCCCGCCGGAACAGATACGCAGTATTTT	CASSPAGTDTQYF
TRBJ2-2	TRBV29-1	.	.	TGCAGCGCTGAGGCGGAGTCCGGGGAGCTGTTTTTT	CSAEAESGELFF
TRBJ1-2	TRBV7-9	.	.	TGTGCCAGCGGATCCCTTTATGGGGCCGGCTATGGCTACACCTTC	CASGSLYGAGYGYTF
TRBJ2-3	TRBV10-3	TRBD1	.	TGTGCCATCAGTGCCGGGACAGGGGAGACAGATACGCAGTATTTT	CAISAGTGETDTQYF
TRBJ2-5	TRBV4-1	.	.	TGCGCCAGCAGCCAAGATATGGGGCTGGAGACCCAGTACTTC	CASSQDMGLETQYF
TRBJ2-7	TRBV15	.	.	TGTGCCACCAGCGACCGACAGATCTCCTACGAGCAGTACTTC	CATSDRQISYEQYF
TRBJ2-7	TRBV4-3	.	.	TGCGCCAGCAGCCAAGACAGTATGGGATCCGAGCAGTACTTC	CASSQDSMGSEQYF
TRBJ2-3	TRBV9	.	.	TGTGCCAGCAGCGTAGGGGGCCTACTGGCAGATACGCAGTATTTT	CASSVGGLLADTQYF
TRBJ2-7	TRBV9	TRBD2	.	TGTGCCAGCAGCCCTCCGACTAGCGGGCCTCCCTACGAGCAGTACTTC	CASSPPTSGPPYEQYF
TRBJ2-1	TRBV15	.	.	TGTGCCACCAGCAGAGATCTTTTTGGGCTAGCCAAAAGGGGTAATGAGCAGTTCTTC	CATSRDLFGLAKRGNEQFF
TRBJ2-3	TRBV7-9	.	.	TGTGCCAGCAGCCCACGGGGCAAGGACACAGATACGCAGTATTTT	CASSPRGKDTDTQYF
TRBJ2-7	TRBV4-3	.	.	TGCGCCAGCAGCCGAGACCAGGGAGCCTCCTACGAGCAGTACTTC	CASSRDQGASYEQYF
TRBJ2-1	TRBV27	.	once	TGTGCCAGCAGAATAGGGAGAGAGCAGTTCTTC	CASRIGREQFF
TRBJ2-5	TRBV29-1	.	.	TGCAGCGTTAGTACGGATCTCCTTAATTCCCATGGGGAGACCCAGTACTTC	CSVSTDLLNSHGETQYF
TRBJ2-1	TRBV6-4	TRBD2	.	TGTGCCAGCAGTTGGACTAGCGGGGGGGCCTACAATGAGCAGTTCTTC	CASSWTSGGAYNEQFF
TRBJ2-1	TRBV11-3	.	.	TGTGCCAGCAGCTTAAACTCGGGAGATGAGCAGTTCTTC	CASSLNSGDEQFF
TRBJ2-7	TRBV2	.	.	TGTGCCAGCAGTGAAGGTAGCTACTACGAGCAGTACTTC	CASSEGSYYEQYF
TRBJ1-2	TRBV27	.	.	TGTGCCAGCAGTGTTCAGAATACTAACTATGGCTACACCTTC	CASSVQNTNYGYTF
TRBJ2-7	TRBV5-1	TRBD2	many	TGCGCCAGCAGCTCCCTAGCGGGCTACGAGCAGTACTTC	CASSSLAGYEQYF
TRBJ2-1	TRBV9	.	.	TGTGCCAGCAGCCCGTTACTTATGGGCAATGAGCAGTTCTTC	CASSPLLMGNEQFF